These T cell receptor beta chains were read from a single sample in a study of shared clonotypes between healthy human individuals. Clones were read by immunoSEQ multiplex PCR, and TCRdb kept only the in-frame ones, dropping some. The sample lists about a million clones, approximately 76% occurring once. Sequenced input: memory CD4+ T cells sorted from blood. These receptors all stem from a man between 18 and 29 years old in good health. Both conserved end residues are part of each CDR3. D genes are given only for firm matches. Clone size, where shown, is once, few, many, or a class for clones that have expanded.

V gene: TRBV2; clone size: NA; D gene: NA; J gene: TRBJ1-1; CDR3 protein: CASQPRSKEAFF; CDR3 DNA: TGTGCCAGCCAACCCAGGAGCAAAGAAGCTTTCTTT
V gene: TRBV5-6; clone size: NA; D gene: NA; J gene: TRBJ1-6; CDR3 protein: CASGGPYNSPLHF; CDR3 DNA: TGTGCCAGCGGTGGCCCCTATAATTCACCCCTCCACTTT
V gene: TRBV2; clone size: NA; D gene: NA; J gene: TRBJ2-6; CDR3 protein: CASSGGVTGSGANVLTF; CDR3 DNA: TGTGCCAGCAGCGGAGGGGTAACAGGGTCGGGGGCCAACGTCCTGACTTTC
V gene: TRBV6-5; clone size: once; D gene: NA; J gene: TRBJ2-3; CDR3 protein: CASSAALRREDTQYF; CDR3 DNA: TGTGCCAGCAGCGCGGCCCTTCGAAGAGAAGATACGCAGTATTTT
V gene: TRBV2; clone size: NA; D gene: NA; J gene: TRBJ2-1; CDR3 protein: CASSSRPADEQFF; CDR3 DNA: TGTGCCAGCAGTTCCCGGCCGGCGGATGAGCAGTTCTTC
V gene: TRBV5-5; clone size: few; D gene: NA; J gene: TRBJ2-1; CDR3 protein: CASSDSHYNEQFF; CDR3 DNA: TGTGCCAGCAGCGACTCCCATTACAATGAGCAGTTCTTC
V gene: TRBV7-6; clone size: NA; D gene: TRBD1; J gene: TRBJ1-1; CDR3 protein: CASSSYRGNTEAFF; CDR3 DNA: TGTGCCAGCAGCTCGTACAGGGGGAACACTGAAGCTTTCTTT
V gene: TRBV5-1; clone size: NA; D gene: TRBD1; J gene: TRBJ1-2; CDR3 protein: CASSMEAGQKYGYTF; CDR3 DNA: TGCGCCAGCAGCATGGAAGCGGGACAGAAATATGGCTACACCTTC
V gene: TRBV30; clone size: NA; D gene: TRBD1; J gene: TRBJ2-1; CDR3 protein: CAWSGDRGLGNEQFF; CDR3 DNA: TGTGCCTGGAGTGGGGACAGGGGGCTGGGGAATGAGCAGTTCTTC
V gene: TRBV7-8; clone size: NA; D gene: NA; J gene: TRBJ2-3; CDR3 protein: CASSLLDTQYF; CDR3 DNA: TGTGCCAGCAGCCTCCTGGACACGCAGTATTTT
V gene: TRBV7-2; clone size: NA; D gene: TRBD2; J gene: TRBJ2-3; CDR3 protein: CASSLAGGPADTQYF; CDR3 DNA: TGTGCCAGCAGCTTGGCGGGAGGGCCGGCAGATACGCAGTATTTT
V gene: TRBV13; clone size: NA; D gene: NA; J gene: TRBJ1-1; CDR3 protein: CASSPATVMNTEAFF; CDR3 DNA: TGTGCCAGCAGCCCGGCGACAGTCATGAACACTGAAGCTTTCTTT
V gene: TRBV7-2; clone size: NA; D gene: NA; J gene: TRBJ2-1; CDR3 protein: CASQKVALASYNEQFF; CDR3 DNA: TGTGCCTCTCAGAAGGTGGCCCTAGCCTCCTACAATGAGCAGTTCTTC
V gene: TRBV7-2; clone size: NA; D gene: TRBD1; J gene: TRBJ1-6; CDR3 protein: CASSLDTGVGNSPLHF; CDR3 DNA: TGTGCCAGCAGCTTGGACACAGGGGTAGGAAATTCACCCCTCCACTTT
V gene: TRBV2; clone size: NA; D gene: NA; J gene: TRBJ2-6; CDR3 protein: CASRDSTPGANVLTF; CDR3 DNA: TGTGCCAGCAGGGACAGCACGCCCGGGGCCAACGTCCTGACTTTC
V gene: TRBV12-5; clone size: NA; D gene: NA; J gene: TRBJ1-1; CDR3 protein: CASGLATGLNTEAFF; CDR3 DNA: TGTGCTAGTGGTTTGGCCACCGGTCTGAACACTGAAGCTTTCTTT
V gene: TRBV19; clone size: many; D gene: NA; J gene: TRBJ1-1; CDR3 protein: CASSGQLNTEAFF; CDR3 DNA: TGTGCCAGCTCCGGACAGCTGAACACTGAAGCTTTCTTT
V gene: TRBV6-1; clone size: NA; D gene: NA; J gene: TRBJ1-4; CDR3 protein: CASTPGSDEKLFF; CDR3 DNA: TGTGCCAGCACGCCAGGCAGTGATGAAAAACTGTTTTTT
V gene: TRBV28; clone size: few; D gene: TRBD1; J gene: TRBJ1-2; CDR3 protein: CASSTGVYGYTF; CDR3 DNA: TGTGCCAGCAGTACAGGGGTCTATGGCTACACCTTC
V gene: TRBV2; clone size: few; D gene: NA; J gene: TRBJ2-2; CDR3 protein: CASRKGGTVNTGELFF; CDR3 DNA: TGTGCCAGCAGAAAAGGGGGGACAGTAAACACCGGGGAGCTGTTTTTT
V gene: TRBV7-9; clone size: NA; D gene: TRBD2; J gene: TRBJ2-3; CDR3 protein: CASSPGSGSMADTQYF; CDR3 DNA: TGTGCCAGCAGCCCGGGTAGCGGGAGTATGGCAGATACGCAGTATTTT
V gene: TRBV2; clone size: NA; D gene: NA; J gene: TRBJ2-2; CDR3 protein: CASSLVPTGELFF; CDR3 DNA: TGTGCCAGCAGCTTAGTGCCCACCGGGGAGCTGTTTTTT
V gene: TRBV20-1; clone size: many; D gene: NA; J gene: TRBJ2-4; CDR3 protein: CSARQVNIQYF; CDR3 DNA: TGCAGTGCCCGACAGGTGAACATTCAGTACTTC
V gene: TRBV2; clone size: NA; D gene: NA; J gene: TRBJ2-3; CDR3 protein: CASSPKRLADTQYF; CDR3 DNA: TGTGCCAGCAGCCCAAAGCGTTTAGCAGATACGCAGTATTTT
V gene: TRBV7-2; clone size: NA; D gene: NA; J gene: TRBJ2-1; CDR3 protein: CASGNRQLNEQFF; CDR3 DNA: TGTGCCAGCGGAAATAGGCAACTCAATGAGCAGTTCTTC
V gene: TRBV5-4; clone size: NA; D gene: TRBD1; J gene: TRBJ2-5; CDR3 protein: CASSSPPGQGQETQYF; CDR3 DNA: TGTGCCAGCAGCTCACCCCCGGGACAGGGACAAGAGACCCAGTACTTC
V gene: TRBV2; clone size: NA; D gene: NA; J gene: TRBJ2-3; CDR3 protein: CASGRRVWTDTQYF; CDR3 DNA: TGTGCCAGCGGACGCAGGGTTTGGACAGATACGCAGTATTTT
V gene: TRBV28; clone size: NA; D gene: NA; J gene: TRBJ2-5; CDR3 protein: CASSLGRRQETQYF; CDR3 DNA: TGTGCCAGCAGTTTGGGCAGGAGGCAAGAGACCCAGTACTTC